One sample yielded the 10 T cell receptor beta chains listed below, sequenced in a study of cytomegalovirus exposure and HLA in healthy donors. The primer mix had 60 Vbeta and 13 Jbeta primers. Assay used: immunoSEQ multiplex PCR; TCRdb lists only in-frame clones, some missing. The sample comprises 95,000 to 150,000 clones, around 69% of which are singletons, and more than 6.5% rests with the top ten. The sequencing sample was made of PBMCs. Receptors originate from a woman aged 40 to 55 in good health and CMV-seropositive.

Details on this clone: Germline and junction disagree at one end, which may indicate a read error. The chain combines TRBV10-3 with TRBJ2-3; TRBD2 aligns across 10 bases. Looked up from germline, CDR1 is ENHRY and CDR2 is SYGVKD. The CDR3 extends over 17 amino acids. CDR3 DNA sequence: TGTGCCAGCAGTGAATGGTACCCAGCGGGAGGGTTAGATACGCAGTATTTT. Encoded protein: CASSEWYPAGGLDTQYF.

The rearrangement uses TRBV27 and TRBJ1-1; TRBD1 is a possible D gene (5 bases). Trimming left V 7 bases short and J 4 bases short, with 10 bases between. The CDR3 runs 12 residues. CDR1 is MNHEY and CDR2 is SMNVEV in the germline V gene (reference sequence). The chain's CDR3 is CASKTVGTEAFF. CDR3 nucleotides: TGTGCCAGCAAGACAGTCGGCACTGAAGCTTTCTTT.

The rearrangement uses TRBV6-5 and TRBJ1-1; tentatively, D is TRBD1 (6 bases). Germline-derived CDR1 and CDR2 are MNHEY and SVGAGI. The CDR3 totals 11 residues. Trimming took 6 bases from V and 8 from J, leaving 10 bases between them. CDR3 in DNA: TGTGCCAGCAGACGCCAGGGGGAAGCTTTCTTT. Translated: CASRRQGEAFF.

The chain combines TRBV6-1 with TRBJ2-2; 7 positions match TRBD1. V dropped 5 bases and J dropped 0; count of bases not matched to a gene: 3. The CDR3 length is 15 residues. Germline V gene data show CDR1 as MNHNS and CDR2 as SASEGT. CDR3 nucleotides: TGTGCCAGCAGTCCGACAGGGACGAACACCGGGGAGCTGTTTTTT. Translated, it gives CASSPTGTNTGELFF.

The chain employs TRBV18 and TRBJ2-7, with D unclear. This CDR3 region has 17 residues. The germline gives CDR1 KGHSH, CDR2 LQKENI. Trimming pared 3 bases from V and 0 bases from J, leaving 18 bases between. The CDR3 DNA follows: TGTGCCAGCTCACCTATTGGAGCAAATATAGGCTCCTACGAGCAGTACTTC. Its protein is CASSPIGANIGSYEQYF.

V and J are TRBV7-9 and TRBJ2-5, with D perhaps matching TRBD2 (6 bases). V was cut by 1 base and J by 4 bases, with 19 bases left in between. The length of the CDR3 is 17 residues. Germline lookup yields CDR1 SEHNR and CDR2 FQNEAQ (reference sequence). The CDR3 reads CASSLGGGGNRRETQYF. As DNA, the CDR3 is TGTGCCAGCAGCTTAGGGGGCGGCGGGAATCGACGAGAGACCCAGTACTTC.

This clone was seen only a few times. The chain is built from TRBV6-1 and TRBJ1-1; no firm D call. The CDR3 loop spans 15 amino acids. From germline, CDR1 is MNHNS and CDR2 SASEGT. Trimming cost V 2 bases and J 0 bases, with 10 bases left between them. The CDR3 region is CASSEPEWLNTEAFF. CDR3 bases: TGTGCCAGCAGTGAACCGGAGTGGTTGAACACTGAAGCTTTCTTT.

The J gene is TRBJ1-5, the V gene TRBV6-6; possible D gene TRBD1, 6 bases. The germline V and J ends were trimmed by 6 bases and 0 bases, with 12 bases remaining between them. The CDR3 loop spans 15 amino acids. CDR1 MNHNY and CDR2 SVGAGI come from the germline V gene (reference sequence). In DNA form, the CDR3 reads TGTGCCAGCAGAAAACAGGGAAATAGCAATCAGCCCCAGCATTTT. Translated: CASRKQGNSNQPQHF.

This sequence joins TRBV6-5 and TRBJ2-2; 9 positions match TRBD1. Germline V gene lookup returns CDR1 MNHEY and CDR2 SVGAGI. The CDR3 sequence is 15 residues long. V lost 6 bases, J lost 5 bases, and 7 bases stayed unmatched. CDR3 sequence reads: CASRSGTGRTGELFF. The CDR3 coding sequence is TGTGCCAGCAGGTCCGGGACAGGGAGGACCGGGGAGCTGTTTTTT.

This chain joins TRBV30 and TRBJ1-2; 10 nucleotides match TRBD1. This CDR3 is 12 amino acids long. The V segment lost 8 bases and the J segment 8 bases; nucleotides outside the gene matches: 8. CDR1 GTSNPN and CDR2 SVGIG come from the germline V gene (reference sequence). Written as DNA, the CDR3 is TGTGCCCTCTCCGGGACAGGGGACGGCTACACCTTC. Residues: CALSGTGDGYTF.